This T cell receptor (beta chain) is drawn from a study of shared T cell receptors in the human thymus. Data came from immunoSEQ multiplex PCR; TCRdb stores just in-frame clones and leaves some out. The sample has about 660,000 clones, approximately 87% seen once; the top ten hold roughly 0.0097%. Germline-derived CDR1 and CDR2 are SEHNR and FQNEAQ (reference sequence). J was trimmed by 5 bases and V by 1 base; bases with no gene match: 12. The CDR3 is 17 residues long. In addition, the sample was reused for a study of human thymus T cells. From that second work: Healthy Finnish infants having corrective surgery for congenital heart defects served as donors. Thymic tissue was derived from resections collected during corrective heart surgery. Within thymic and blood repertoires, V and J gene usage appeared to be biased. Related work found strong thymic repertoire overlap between unrelated individuals.

This sequence joins TRBV7-9 and TRBJ2-7; TRBD1 matches 9 bases. This clonotype originated in a boy under two years old with a congenital heart defect. Specimen: thymocytes. In DNA form, the CDR3 reads TGTGCCAGCAGCTTAGTCCCACCCGGGACAGGGCAGGACGAGCAGTACTTC. It codes for CASSLVPPGTGQDEQYF.